A selection of T cell receptor beta chains follows, all from one sample in a study of shared clonotypes between healthy human individuals. Produced via immunoSEQ multiplex PCR; TCRdb's table is partial and in-frame only. Among over a million clones listed, around 95% were seen once. Specimen: naive CD4+ T cells sorted from blood. These receptors came from a man in his thirties or forties in good health. Both conserved end residues are part of each CDR3.

J gene: TRBJ2-7; V gene: TRBV6-5; CDR3 protein: CASSYSHLPRTYEQYF
J gene: TRBJ2-7; V gene: TRBV4-2; CDR3 protein: CASSVLAGNSYEQYF
J gene: TRBJ2-3; V gene: TRBV9; CDR3 protein: CASSVGAGTQYF
J gene: TRBJ1-2; V gene: TRBV7-2; CDR3 protein: CASSLTGGGNGYTF
J gene: TRBJ2-7; V gene: TRBV11-3; CDR3 protein: CASSQNGEQYF
J gene: TRBJ2-7; V gene: TRBV25-1; CDR3 protein: CASSKGAPLYEQYF
J gene: TRBJ2-7; V gene: TRBV10-3; CDR3 protein: CAISESRGPRYEQYF
J gene: TRBJ2-2; V gene: TRBV5-1; CDR3 protein: CASSSQTTSGELFF
J gene: TRBJ2-1; V gene: TRBV5-1; CDR3 protein: CASSLRELRGEQFF
J gene: TRBJ2-7; V gene: TRBV18; CDR3 protein: CASSQISGASSYEQYF
J gene: TRBJ2-3; V gene: TRBV7-2; CDR3 protein: CASSWGPDTQYF
J gene: TRBJ2-1; V gene: TRBV18; CDR3 protein: CASSPRVSGEQFF
J gene: TRBJ2-3; V gene: TRBV18; CDR3 protein: CASSPRTSGSRNTQYF
J gene: TRBJ1-5; V gene: TRBV4-3; CDR3 protein: CASSQEGLSNQPQHF
J gene: TRBJ1-2; V gene: TRBV9; CDR3 protein: CASSVATGASSGWGYTF
J gene: TRBJ2-3; V gene: TRBV5-4; CDR3 protein: CASSPPGLSTDTQYF
J gene: TRBJ2-6; V gene: TRBV6-1; CDR3 protein: CASKRNSGANVLTF
J gene: TRBJ2-1; V gene: TRBV28; CDR3 protein: CASGRAGGYNEQFF
J gene: TRBJ1-2; V gene: TRBV27; CDR3 protein: CASSHISSAGNYGYTF
J gene: TRBJ1-5; V gene: TRBV19; CDR3 protein: CASSPGPDYSNQPQHF
J gene: TRBJ2-3; V gene: TRBV4-1; CDR3 protein: CASRQRRGGDTQYF
J gene: TRBJ2-1; V gene: TRBV6-4; CDR3 protein: CASSSGRATEQFF
J gene: TRBJ1-3; V gene: TRBV6-1; CDR3 protein: CASSEGRVSGNTIYF
J gene: TRBJ2-3; V gene: TRBV6-1; CDR3 protein: CATSGVSDTQYF
J gene: TRBJ2-1; V gene: TRBV5-5; CDR3 protein: CASSLTGQGGHEQFF
J gene: TRBJ1-1; V gene: TRBV28; CDR3 protein: CASQGFSEAFF
J gene: TRBJ2-3; V gene: TRBV5-1; CDR3 protein: CASRGQGLSTDTQYF
J gene: TRBJ1-5; V gene: TRBV19; CDR3 protein: CASTKDRGRDQPQHF
J gene: TRBJ2-1; V gene: TRBV7-8; CDR3 protein: CASSGQGGMQQFF
J gene: TRBJ2-1; V gene: TRBV5-1; CDR3 protein: CASSWAGTSGYNEQFF
J gene: TRBJ2-7; V gene: TRBV5-4; CDR3 protein: CASSLGGRSYEQYF
J gene: TRBJ2-4; V gene: TRBV27; CDR3 protein: CASSFSSGNIQYF
J gene: TRBJ1-2; V gene: TRBV4-3; CDR3 protein: CASSPGGAGSYGYTF
J gene: TRBJ1-1; V gene: TRBV5-1; CDR3 protein: CASSWRGSVNTEAFF
J gene: TRBJ2-2; V gene: TRBV11-2; CDR3 protein: CASSFSGGNTGELFF
J gene: TRBJ1-1; V gene: TRBV4-2; CDR3 protein: CASSHPGTGGSQMNTEAFF
J gene: TRBJ2-1; V gene: TRBV2; CDR3 protein: CASSTDRGLTNEQFF
J gene: TRBJ1-4; V gene: TRBV7-9; CDR3 protein: CASSFVDPVSHKKLFF
J gene: TRBJ2-1; V gene: TRBV10-3; CDR3 protein: CAISTPPQGPDYNEQFF
J gene: TRBJ2-7; V gene: TRBV10-3; CDR3 protein: CAIASSGRDEQYF
J gene: TRBJ2-5; V gene: TRBV4-2; CDR3 protein: CASSQASGRGTQYF
J gene: TRBJ2-7; V gene: TRBV6-1; CDR3 protein: CASSSAGEYYEQYF
J gene: TRBJ2-1; V gene: TRBV7-8; CDR3 protein: CASSSQGGYNEQFF
J gene: TRBJ2-7; V gene: TRBV11-2; CDR3 protein: CASSLGQVYEQYF
J gene: TRBJ2-3; V gene: TRBV11-3; CDR3 protein: CASSLRLAGFTDTQYF
J gene: TRBJ2-6; V gene: TRBV11-2; CDR3 protein: CASSLRRSGANVLTF
J gene: TRBJ1-1; V gene: TRBV20-1; CDR3 protein: CRGVGGTEAFF
J gene: TRBJ2-1; V gene: TRBV27; CDR3 protein: CASSLAGASTEQFF
J gene: TRBJ1-5; V gene: TRBV11-2; CDR3 protein: CASSLGQEGQPQHF
J gene: TRBJ2-1; V gene: TRBV18; CDR3 protein: CASSLRPADEQFF
J gene: TRBJ2-1; V gene: TRBV5-5; CDR3 protein: CASSPPRTSGGDNEQFF
J gene: TRBJ2-7; V gene: TRBV5-1; CDR3 protein: CASSLTGTSGYYEQYF
J gene: TRBJ1-4; V gene: TRBV7-2; CDR3 protein: CASSLMQTATNEKLFF
J gene: TRBJ2-3; V gene: TRBV7-2; CDR3 protein: CASSLGGSGVDTQYF
J gene: TRBJ1-1; V gene: TRBV7-9; CDR3 protein: CASGQTNTEAFF